These 13 T cell receptor beta chains were sequenced from one sample in a study of human T cells and chemical hapten exposure. Time point specified: patch test 3, about 24 weeks after DPC sensitization. This sample's treatment: therapeutic diphenylcyclopropenone sensitization with weekly scalp DPC. TCRdb used MiXCR to reprocess the RACE reads, holding one entry per CDR3 protein. This table has around 130,000 distinct CDR3 sequences, approximately 10% appearing once. The sequencing here drew on whole blood, taken in connection with sensitization to the hapten diphenylcyclopropenone (DPC). The source is a woman between 50 and 59 years old with alopecia areata. Some clones in this sample may be carry-over from other donors' samples.

The chain uses TRBV6-2 or TRBV6-3 and TRBJ2-7; no firm D call. The CDR3 loop spans 13 amino acids. CDR1 and CDR2 from the germline V gene are MNHEY and SVGEGT. V shed 2 bases and J shed 1 base, with 6 bases lying between them. CDR3 loop: CASSYPGSYEQYF. The CDR3 DNA sequence: TGTGCCAGCAGTTACCCCGGGTCCTACGAGCAGTACTTC.

This chain joins TRBV2 and TRBJ2-2; D remains unclear. Per the germline V gene, CDR1 is SNHLY and CDR2 is FYNNEI. V was trimmed by 4 bases and J by 8 bases, leaving 8 bases between them. The CDR3 sequence is 12 residues long. For the CDR3, the DNA is TGTGCCAGCAGTGGGGCTGCGGGGGAGCTGTTTTTT. Encoded protein: CASSGAAGELFF.

The chain joins TRBV5-6 to TRBJ2-5, with 11 bases lining up with TRBD1. This CDR3 comprises 14 residues. The trim removed 7 bases at V and 5 bases at J, leaving 7 bases unmatched. Looked up from germline, CDR1 is SGHDT and CDR2 is YYEEEE. CDR3 sequence: CASEDRGRFETQYF. CDR3 DNA sequence: TGTGCCAGCGAGGACAGGGGGCGGTTTGAGACCCAGTACTTC. Full variable domain (rest looked up from reference TRBV5-6 and TRBJ2-5): DAGVTQSPTHLIKTRGQQVTLRCSPKSGHDTVSWYQQALGQGPQFIFQYYEEEERQRGNFPDRFSGHQFPNYSSELNVNALLLGDSALYLCASEDRGRFETQYFGPGTRLLVL.

This chain uses TRBV10-3 with TRBJ2-7, with TRBD1 matching over 8 bases. Germline V lookup: CDR1 ENHRY, CDR2 SYGVKD. The CDR3 spans 13 residues. The trim removed 2 bases at V and 3 bases at J, leaving 0 bases unmatched. The CDR3 sequence is CAISEGQGYEQYF. The DNA of the CDR3 is TGTGCCATCAGTGAGGGACAGGGCTACGAGCAGTACTTC.

Points on this clonotype: One junction end does not reproduce the germline sequence, and a read error may be involved. The CDR3 reads CSARGLAGGQETQYF. The CDR3 DNA follows: TGCAGTGCGAGAGGCCTAGCGGGGGGCCAAGAGACCCAGTACTTC. V gene TRBV20-1 combines with J gene TRBJ2-5, with TRBD2 matching 11 bases. CDR3 length: 15 residues. CDR1 and CDR2 (germline): DFQATT, SNEGSKA (reference sequence).

This clonotype was detected ten times or more. The genes are TRBV20-1 and TRBJ1-1; D unresolved. The CDR3 loop spans 13 amino acids. Trimming removed 1 base from V and 3 bases from J, with 9 bases in between. Per germline, CDR1 DFQATT and CDR2 SNEGSKA (reference sequence). In DNA, the CDR3 is TGCAGTGCTAGAGTAGACGGAGACACTGAAGCTTTCTTT. Its translation is CSARVDGDTEAFF.

The chain has TRBV4-2 and TRBJ2-1; D is possibly TRBD2 (5 bases). The CDR3 consists of 17 residues. Germline loops: CDR1 LGHNA, CDR2 YNFKEQ. Between the trimmed V and J ends, which lost 5 bases and 0 bases, there was a span of 17 bases. The CDR3 sequence: CASSSTGSVRSYNEQFF. Here the CDR3 DNA reads TGTGCCAGCAGCTCCACGGGGAGCGTTCGCTCCTACAATGAGCAGTTCTTC.

V usage is TRBV21-1 and J usage is TRBJ1-1; TRBD1, the D gene given by the table, was not confirmed from the DNA. TRBV21-1 is annotated as a pseudogene. The CDR3 covers 15 residues. The DNA of the CDR3 is TGTGCCAGCCGCCCGCCCAAGGACAGGGACACTGAAGCTTTCTTT. It encodes CASRPPKDRDTEAFF.

A few counts support this clonotype. CDR3 sequence (DNA): TGTGCCAGCAGCCCAGGGAGCCAGAACACTGAAGCTTTCTTT. Encoded protein: CASSPGSQNTEAFF. The chain recombines TRBV12-3 or TRBV12-4 with TRBJ1-1; tentative D call: TRBD1 (5 bases). The CDR3 extends over 14 amino acids. V dropped 6 bases and J dropped 1 base, with 12 bases sitting between them.

The chain uses TRBV7-8 and TRBJ1-1; D uncertain. This CDR3 spans 14 amino acids. V gave up 3 bases and J gave up 6 bases, with 14 bases separating them. Germline V gives CDR1 SGHVS, CDR2 FQNEAQ. DNA for the CDR3: TGTGCCAGCAGCTTTGCGGGATATGGCGCTGAAGCTTTCTTT. It encodes CASSFAGYGAEAFF.

The V call is TRBV20-1, the J call TRBJ1-6, with 7 bases fitting TRBD1. CDR1 DFQATT and CDR2 SNEGSKA come from the germline V gene (reference sequence). The CDR3 totals 15 residues. Trimming removed 0 bases from V and 10 bases from J; junction bases left unmatched: 9. The CDR3 DNA reads as TGCAGTGCTAGAGATAGGGGGCCAGGACGATCACCCCTCCACTTT. This codes for CSARDRGPGRSPLHF.

The chain employs TRBV5-1 and TRBJ2-5; D unresolved. Germline lookup yields CDR1 SGHRS and CDR2 YFSETQ. The V end was cut by 2 bases, the J end by 4 bases, with 9 bases between. The CDR3 loop spans 13 amino acids. Here the CDR3 DNA reads TGCGCCAGCAGCTTAGGTCTGTCAGAGACCCAGTACTTC. It is translated as CASSLGLSETQYF.

This clonotype was detected only a few times. This chain links TRBV4-1 with TRBJ2-3; 12 bases match TRBD1. The germline CDR1 and CDR2 sequences are MGHRA and YSYEKL. This CDR3 has 16 residues. V lost 4 bases to trimming and J lost 4 bases; unmatched junction nucleotides: 6. CDR3 DNA sequence: TGCGCCAGCAGCCTTCCCGGGACAGGGGGCGCAGATACGCAGTATTTT. This gives the protein CASSLPGTGGADTQYF.